These 26 T cell receptor beta chains originate from one sample sequenced in a study of cytomegalovirus exposure and HLA in healthy donors. PCR employed 60 Vbeta and 13 Jbeta primers. The assay was immunoSEQ multiplex PCR, and TCRdb's table has in-frame clones only and misses some. The sample lists 150,000 to 190,000 clones, around 80% occurring once. Material: PBMCs. The receptor source for this set is a man in his late teens or twenties in good health and CMV-seronegative.

As DNA, the CDR3 is TGCGCCAGCAGACCTAGCGGCCTGGGCACCGGGGAGCTGTTTTTT. This encodes CASRPSGLGTGELFF. The rearrangement uses TRBV10-2 and TRBJ2-2; 7 bases fit TRBD2. The germline V gene encodes CDR1 WSHSY and CDR2 SAAADI. This CDR3 contains 15 residues. The trim removed 6 bases at V and 4 bases at J, leaving 8 bases unmatched.

The sample holds one count of this clone. The rearrangement joins TRBV28 to TRBJ1-4; no clear D. Between the trimmed V and J ends, which lost 6 bases and 0 bases, there was a span of 8 bases. Per germline, CDR1 MDHEN and CDR2 SYDVKM. This CDR3 region has 14 residues. CDR3: CASRGGTTNEKLFF. The DNA for the CDR3 is TGTGCCAGCAGGGGAGGGACAACTAATGAAAAACTGTTTTTT.

The chain joins TRBV18 to TRBJ1-2; TRBD1 matches 9 bases. The CDR3 contains 15 residues. Germline values: CDR1 KGHSH, CDR2 LQKENI. The V segment lost 4 bases and the J segment 8 bases; nucleotides outside the gene matches: 11. Written as DNA, the CDR3 is TGTGCCAGCTCACTGGGAACAGGGGGCGCGGAAGGCTACACCTTC. It specifies CASSLGTGGAEGYTF.

This chain connects TRBV14 to TRBJ2-1; 7 bases are shared with TRBD2. Germline CDR1 reads SGHDN; CDR2 reads FVKESK. The CDR3 length is 17 residues. The ends lost 3 bases at V and 0 bases at J; junction bases unmatched: 8. For the CDR3, the DNA is TGTGCCAGCAGCCATTGGGACTACCCTGTCTCCTACAATGAGCAGTTCTTC. Amino acids: CASSHWDYPVSYNEQFF.

This rearrangement joins TRBV7-9 to TRBJ1-2, with TRBD1 matching over 7 bases. J was trimmed by 3 bases and V by 1 base; bases with no gene match: 5. This CDR3 region has 15 residues. Germline assignment: CDR1 SEHNR and CDR2 FQNEAQ (reference sequence). The CDR3 here is CASSLETGQYYGYTF. CDR3 in DNA: TGTGCCAGCAGCTTAGAGACAGGGCAGTACTATGGCTACACCTTC.

The rearrangement links TRBV7-2 to TRBJ2-3; D is perhaps TRBD1 (5 bases). Germline assignment: CDR1 SGHTA and CDR2 FQGNSA. The V end lost 0 bases, the J end lost 14 bases, and 6 bases lay between the germline ends. The CDR3 is made up of 10 amino acids. The CDR3 protein is CASSLAGLYF. DNA of the CDR3: TGTGCCAGCAGCTTAGCGGGGCTGTATTTT.

This clone was observed a few times. The chain links TRBV5-4 to TRBJ1-5, with TRBD1 as a possible D gene (6 bases). Germline V gene sequence: CDR1 SGHNT, CDR2 YYREEE (reference sequence). V shed 1 base and J shed 2 bases, with 13 bases lying between them. This CDR3 comprises 16 residues. The CDR3: CASSLRLDSRNQPQHF. Here the CDR3 DNA reads TGTGCCAGCAGCTTGAGGTTGGACAGCCGCAATCAGCCCCAGCATTTT.

This clone was observed a few times. The chain couples TRBV6-5 to TRBJ2-2, with D hard to call. This CDR3 has 12 amino acids. Germline V gene lookup returns CDR1 MNHEY and CDR2 SVGAGI. V was trimmed by 0 bases and J by 7 bases, leaving 3 bases between them. CDR3 sequence (DNA): TGTGCCAGCAGTTACTCCGGCGGGGAGCTGTTTTTT. It codes for CASSYSGGELFF.

This chain joins TRBV5-1 and TRBJ2-5; TRBD2 matches 8 bases. The J segment lost 3 bases and the V segment lost 7 bases, leaving 17 bases of the junction unmatched. The CDR3 sequence is 17 residues long. CDR1 and CDR2 (germline): SGHRS, YFSETQ. The CDR3, as DNA: TGCGCCAGCCGACGGCAAAGCGGGAGAGGGGAAGAAGAGACCCAGTACTTC. Translation gives CASRRQSGRGEEETQYF.

The chain uses TRBV27 and TRBJ2-3, with 7 bases lining up with TRBD1. The CDR3 contains 15 residues. Germline CDR1 reads MNHEY; CDR2 reads SMNVEV (reference sequence). J gave up 3 bases and V 6 bases, and 9 bases lay outside the gene matches. The CDR3 protein is CASSLRDSITDTQYF. In DNA, the CDR3 is TGTGCCAGCAGCCTCCGGGACAGTATTACAGATACGCAGTATTTT.

This clone was counted once. For the CDR3, the DNA is TGTGCCAGCTCACCACCGGGACTAGCGGCGCGCGAGCAGTACTTC. Translation gives CASSPPGLAAREQYF. This chain links TRBV18 with TRBJ2-7; TRBD2 aligns across 11 bases. Germline assignment: CDR1 KGHSH and CDR2 LQKENI. The CDR3 contains 15 residues. Losses at the gene ends were 0 bases for V and 6 bases for J; bases not matched to a gene: 4.

The rearrangement uses TRBV7-2 and TRBJ2-2; TRBD2 matches at 12 bases. Germline CDR1 is SGHTA and CDR2 is FQGNSA. V gave up 1 base and J gave up 2 bases; unmatched junction bases: 2. This CDR3 region has 17 residues. The CDR3 region is CASSLVGLAGNTGELFF. CDR3 in DNA: TGTGCCAGCAGCTTAGTGGGACTAGCGGGTAACACCGGGGAGCTGTTTTTT.

V and J are TRBV7-9 and TRBJ2-5, with D unclear. The CDR3 is 12 residues long. In germline, CDR1 is SEHNR, CDR2 FQNEAQ (reference sequence). Between the trimmed V and J ends, which lost 5 bases and 4 bases, there was a span of 8 bases. CDR3 DNA: TGTGCCAGCAGCCCCTCAGGAGAGACCCAGTACTTC. Protein: CASSPSGETQYF.

This clone was counted a single time. The chain employs TRBV7-2 and TRBJ1-2; the D is unclear. The CDR3 consists of 12 residues. Per germline, CDR1 SGHTA and CDR2 FQGNSA. The germline V and J ends were trimmed by 1 base and 3 bases, with 3 bases remaining between them. CDR3 nucleotides: TGTGCCAGCAGCTTAGGAGACTATGGCTACACCTTC. Translated, it gives CASSLGDYGYTF.

The chain couples TRBV5-1 to TRBJ2-5; tentative D call: TRBD1 (5 bases). V lost 1 base and J 7 bases, leaving 11 bases between the germline ends. Germline V lookup: CDR1 SGHRS, CDR2 YFSETQ. The CDR3 sequence is 13 residues long. CDR3 sequence reads: CASSLQGSGTQYF. The CDR3 bases are TGCGCCAGCAGCTTGCAGGGAAGTGGGACCCAGTACTTC.

This clone was seen a few times. V and J are TRBV7-2 and TRBJ2-1; a weak D match, TRBD2 (6 bases). The length of the CDR3 is 13 residues. V was cut by 3 bases and J by 8 bases, with 11 bases left in between. Looked up from germline, CDR1 is SGHTA and CDR2 is FQGNSA. The CDR3 sequence: CASSLAWEDEQFF. Written as DNA, the CDR3 is TGTGCCAGCAGCTTGGCCTGGGAGGATGAGCAGTTCTTC.

This clone occurred a few times. The J gene is TRBJ1-2, the V gene TRBV28; 7 positions match TRBD1. The germline gives CDR1 MDHEN, CDR2 SYDVKM. V trimming: 5 bases; J trimming: 7 bases; junction bases outside the gene matches: 10. The CDR3 loop spans 14 amino acids. The CDR3 reads CASSPSLQGLGYTF. The CDR3 DNA is TGTGCCAGCAGTCCCTCCTTACAGGGGCTTGGCTACACCTTC.

This clone was seen a handful of times. V gene TRBV9 combines with J gene TRBJ1-1; D possibly corresponds to TRBD1 (6 bases). Germline V gene data show CDR1 as SGDLS and CDR2 as YYNGEE. V shed 3 bases and J shed 4 bases, with 25 bases lying between them. The CDR3 is 18 residues long. CDR3 DNA: TGTGCCAGCAGCGCGGACCCTCGGGACATCCCTTGGGGCACTGAAGCTTTCTTT. Translation gives CASSADPRDIPWGTEAFF. Filled out from reference TRBV9 and TRBJ1-1, the complete variable domain reads DSGVTQTPKHLITATGQRVTLRCSPRSGDLSVYWYQQSLDQGLQFLIQYYNGEERAKGNILERFSAQQFPDLHSELNLSSLELGDSALYFCASSADPRDIPWGTEAFFGQGTRLTVV.

The V call is TRBV18, the J call TRBJ2-2; TRBD2 might be the D (6 bases). This CDR3 region has 16 residues. V was clipped by 6 bases and J by 6 bases, with 20 bases between them. In germline, CDR1 is KGHSH, CDR2 LQKENI. Written as DNA, the CDR3 is TGTGCCAGCTCGCTTACACCGGGACTCCGGGCCGGGGAGCTGTTTTTT. Translated, it gives CASSLTPGLRAGELFF.

This clone was found a few times. The chain has TRBV10-3 and TRBJ2-3; 7 nucleotides agree with TRBD2. V was pared by 3 bases and J by 2 bases, with 8 bases of the junction left unmatched. The CDR3 is 16 amino acids. CDR1 and CDR2 from the germline V gene are ENHRY and SYGVKD. The CDR3, as DNA: TGTGCCATCAGTGACCTCGGGACTACCTCCACAGATACGCAGTATTTT. It yields the protein CAISDLGTTSTDTQYF.

The V gene is TRBV10-3, the J gene TRBJ2-5; 10 bases line up with TRBD2. The V and J ends lost 6 bases and 3 bases, in that order; junction bases with no gene match: 7. The CDR3 sequence is 15 residues long. Germline-derived CDR1 and CDR2 are ENHRY and SYGVKD. The CDR3 DNA follows: TGTGCCATCAGGACAGCGGGAGGGATGAAAGAGACCCAGTACTTC. This sequence encodes CAIRTAGGMKETQYF.

The chain joins TRBV29-1 to TRBJ1-1; D is uncertain. The V end was cut by 7 bases, the J end by 0 bases, with 15 bases between. The CDR3 runs to 14 residues. CDR1 and CDR2 from the germline V gene are SQVTM and ANQGSEA. CDR3 DNA sequence: TGCAGCGCTACCGGCCGGGTTTTGAACACTGAAGCTTTCTTT. Its translation: CSATGRVLNTEAFF.

V is TRBV7-2 and J is TRBJ1-4, with D uncertain. Trimming shortened V by 3 bases and J by 2 bases, and 10 bases separated the two germline ends. This CDR3 has 15 residues. The V gene's germline CDR1 is SGHTA and CDR2 FQGNSA. In DNA form, the CDR3 reads TGTGCCAGCAGCTTTCAAACAGTTACTAATGAAAAACTGTTTTTT. Residues: CASSFQTVTNEKLFF.

This rearrangement joins TRBV4-1 to TRBJ1-3, with D possibly being TRBD1 (5 bases). Germline V gene sequence: CDR1 MGHRA, CDR2 YSYEKL. This CDR3 has 15 amino acids. V was shortened by 0 bases and J by 4 bases, with 10 bases between the two germline ends. The CDR3 region is CASSQDPRAGNTIYF. The CDR3 DNA reads as TGCGCCAGCAGCCAAGACCCCAGGGCCGGAAACACCATATATTTT.

The rearrangement joins TRBV7-7 to TRBJ1-1; 9 bases are shared with TRBD1. The length of the CDR3 is 16 residues. After removal of 5 bases from V and 3 bases from J, the junction contained 10 bases not matched to a gene. Per the germline V gene, CDR1 is SSHAT and CDR2 is FNYEAQ (reference sequence). In nucleotides, the CDR3 is TGTGCCAGCAGCCCACGACAGGGGGTTTTGGACACTGAAGCTTTCTTT. It encodes CASSPRQGVLDTEAFF.

The V gene is TRBV9, the J gene TRBJ2-6; D is unclear. The CDR3 length is 15 residues. The germline gives CDR1 SGDLS, CDR2 YYNGEE. V was clipped by 5 bases and J by 4 bases, with 13 bases between them. CDR3 sequence reads: CASSLGQRGANVLTF. The DNA for the CDR3 is TGTGCCAGCAGTCTTGGGCAACGGGGGGCCAACGTCCTGACTTTC.